A single sample gave rise to the 26 T cell receptor beta chains below, sequenced in a study of shared clonotypes between healthy human individuals. Sequencing was performed with immunoSEQ multiplex PCR; in TCRdb, only in-frame clones are kept and a portion is missing. The profile shows about 2.4 million clones, over 85% of them singletons. Specimen: naive CD4+ T cells from PBMCs. Subset indicated: CD45RA+ positively selected. These receptor sequences come from a man aged 18-30 years in good health. Some clones in this sample may be carry-over from other donors' samples.

This chain links TRBV7-8 with TRBJ2-6; D unclear. Between the trimmed V and J ends, which lost 4 bases and 0 bases, there was a span of 10 bases. The germline CDR1 and CDR2 sequences are SGHVS and FQNEAQ. The length of the CDR3 is 16 residues. The CDR3 loop is CASSWPVSSGANVLTF. CDR3 sequence (DNA): TGTGCCAGCAGCTGGCCTGTTTCCTCTGGGGCCAACGTCCTGACTTTC.

The chain uses TRBV2 and TRBJ2-3; TRBD1 aligns across 8 bases. Germline values: CDR1 SNHLY, CDR2 FYNNEI. The CDR3 length is 12 residues. V lost 6 bases to trimming and J lost 7 bases; unmatched junction nucleotides: 3. DNA of the CDR3: TGTGCCAGCAGGGACAGGGATAATACGCAGTATTTT. Translated, it gives CASRDRDNTQYF.

This chain uses TRBV9 with TRBJ1-1; D might be TRBD1 (5 bases). V lost 0 bases, J lost 4 bases, and 13 bases lay in between. Germline V gene sequence: CDR1 SGDLS, CDR2 YYNGEE. The CDR3 spans 15 residues. CDR3 amino acids: CASSVGEGRGTEAFF. In DNA, the CDR3 is TGTGCCAGCAGCGTAGGCGAGGGGCGGGGCACTGAAGCTTTCTTT.

As regards this clone: The sample carries other DNA sequences with the same CDR3. The chain uses TRBV5-4 and TRBJ2-1; unclear D gene. The CDR3 covers 16 residues. The germline CDR1 and CDR2 sequences are SGHNT and YYREEE (reference sequence). Trimming took off 0 bases at V and 1 base at J, with 11 bases between the two ends. The CDR3 DNA follows: TGTGCCAGCAGCTTGGGCGGCGGCTTGTCCTACAATGAGCAGTTCTTC. It yields the protein CASSLGGGLSYNEQFF.

This clone has a single count. The chain has TRBV2 and TRBJ2-5; no clear D gene. V was cut by 3 bases and J by 0 bases, with 11 bases left in between. The CDR3 totals 15 residues. The V gene's germline CDR1 is SNHLY and CDR2 FYNNEI. The CDR3 nucleotides read TGTGCCAGCAGTGACAGGCAGAAATACCAAGAGACCCAGTACTTC. This gives the protein CASSDRQKYQETQYF.

V gene TRBV28 combines with J gene TRBJ2-3; weak D call: TRBD2 (6 bases). The CDR3 has 19 amino acids. Germline V CDR1 and CDR2: MDHEN, SYDVKM. V shed 5 bases and J shed 4 bases, with 28 bases lying between them. CDR3 sequence reads: CASSTRRRRDLYSADTQYF. The DNA of the CDR3 is TGTGCCAGCAGTACCCGTCGTAGGCGGGACCTTTATTCGGCAGATACGCAGTATTTT.

The chain carries TRBV4-3 and TRBJ2-1; D possibly corresponds to TRBD2 (6 bases). The germline CDR1 and CDR2 sequences are LGHNA and YSLEER. With 0 bases removed from V and 5 bases from J, the gap between germline ends came to 14 bases. This CDR3 spans 16 amino acids. The DNA of the CDR3 is TGCGCCAGCAGCCAAGATTTGAGCGGGTCCCACAATGAGCAGTTCTTC. This translates into CASSQDLSGSHNEQFF.

The chain joins TRBV18 to TRBJ2-3; tentative D call: TRBD1 (6 bases). CDR3 length: 17 amino acids. The ends were cut back, 5 bases at V and 2 bases at J, with 20 bases in the middle. The germline CDR1 and CDR2 sequences are KGHSH and LQKENI. This CDR3 reads CASSGGHLEGFTDTQYF. CDR3 DNA: TGTGCCAGCTCAGGGGGACACCTCGAAGGGTTCACAGATACGCAGTATTTT.

V gene TRBV7-9 combines with J gene TRBJ2-7, with 12 bases lining up with TRBD2. CDR3 size: 18 residues. V dropped 1 base and J dropped 1; count of bases not matched to a gene: 8. Germline V gives CDR1 SEHNR, CDR2 FQNEAQ (reference sequence). CDR3 residues: CASSLVPYLAGGSYEQYF. For the CDR3, the DNA is TGTGCCAGCAGCTTAGTTCCTTATCTAGCGGGAGGGTCCTACGAGCAGTACTTC.

The genes are TRBV7-3 and TRBJ2-3, with unresolved D. Looked up from germline, CDR1 is SGHTA and CDR2 is FQGTGA. The ends were cut back, 1 base at V and 2 bases at J, with 7 bases in the middle. The CDR3 is made up of 14 amino acids. The CDR3 spells CASSLRSVTDTQYF. DNA of the CDR3: TGTGCCAGCAGCTTAAGATCGGTCACAGATACGCAGTATTTT.

About this clone itself: Other DNA sequences from this sample encode an identical CDR3 as well. The chain couples TRBV18 to TRBJ2-7; D remains ambiguous. Germline-derived CDR1 and CDR2 are KGHSH and LQKENI. The CDR3 has 13 residues. With 3 bases removed from V and 3 bases from J, the gap between germline ends came to 9 bases. The CDR3 nucleotides read TGTGCCAGCTCACCGCCGTCGGGCTACGAGCAGTACTTC. As protein: CASSPPSGYEQYF.

The rearrangement uses TRBV11-1 and TRBJ1-1; a possible D gene is TRBD1 (6 bases). Germline CDR1 reads SGHAT; CDR2 reads FQDESV (reference sequence). CDR3 size: 14 residues. Trimming stripped 2 bases from V and 4 bases from J, with 11 bases between. The CDR3 loop is CASSLLRGATEAFF. CDR3 bases: TGTGCCAGCAGCTTACTCCGGGGGGCCACTGAAGCTTTCTTT.

The V call is TRBV28, the J call TRBJ2-7, with D unresolved. Germline CDR1 and CDR2: MDHEN and SYDVKM. Deletions cut 7 bases from V and 6 bases from J, with 16 bases between. The CDR3 runs 13 residues. CDR3 sequence reads: CASTQWGQSEQYF. CDR3 nucleotides: TGTGCCAGCACCCAATGGGGTCAAAGCGAGCAGTACTTC.

The CDR3 sequence is CASSPLADPGVNTEAFF. The CDR3 DNA reads as TGTGCCAGCTCACCCCTTGCCGATCCAGGGGTGAACACTGAAGCTTTCTTT. The chain recombines TRBV18 with TRBJ1-1; D might be TRBD1 (6 bases). V was shortened by 3 bases and J by 0 bases, with 17 bases between the two germline ends. Germline values: CDR1 KGHSH, CDR2 LQKENI. This CDR3 is 17 amino acids long.

The chain links TRBV19 to TRBJ1-1, with D maybe TRBD1 (6 bases). CDR3 length equals 12 residues. From germline, CDR1 is LNHDA and CDR2 SQIVND (reference sequence). The V and J ends lost 3 bases and 7 bases respectively, with 9 bases between them. The CDR3 protein is CASSIGTNEAFF. The CDR3, as DNA: TGTGCCAGTAGTATCGGGACAAATGAAGCTTTCTTT.

A single count supports this clone. The chain carries TRBV11-3 and TRBJ2-7, with unresolved D. The CDR3 length is 12 residues. Trimming removed 5 bases at V and 2 bases at J, with 7 bases between. Germline CDR1 SGHNT, CDR2 YENEEA. The CDR3 protein is CASSRLPYEQYF. CDR3 sequence (DNA): TGTGCCAGCAGCAGGCTCCCCTACGAGCAGTACTTC.

This sequence joins TRBV5-1 and TRBJ2-5; D not resolved. The J call is in doubt because the DNA end fits TRBJ2-7 better. The CDR3 totals 15 residues. Germline CDR1 and CDR2: SGHRS and YFSETQ. The CDR3 region is CASSLGGGNSYEQYF. CDR3 bases: TGCGCCAGCAGCTTGGGTGGCGGTAATTCCTACGAGCAGTACTTC.

J is TRBJ2-3 and V is TRBV28, with 10 nucleotides matching TRBD2. J gave up 1 base and V 5 bases, and 9 bases lay outside the gene matches. The CDR3 loop spans 17 amino acids. Germline lookup yields CDR1 MDHEN and CDR2 SYDVKM. CDR3 residues: CASSPNAGTSGTDTQYF. The CDR3 DNA follows: TGTGCCAGCAGTCCCAACGCCGGGACTAGCGGCACAGATACGCAGTATTTT. Full variable domain (outside the CDR3, taken from reference TRBV28 and TRBJ2-3): DVKVTQSSRYLVKRTGEKVFLECVQDMDHENMFWYRQDPGLGLRLIYFSYDVKMKEKGDIPEGYSVSREKKERFSLILESASTNQTSMYLCASSPNAGTSGTDTQYFGPGTRLTVL.

V is TRBV27 and J is TRBJ2-7, with TRBD2 matching over 15 bases. J lost 6 bases, V lost 3 bases, and 9 bases had no gene match. The germline V gene encodes CDR1 MNHEY and CDR2 SMNVEV (reference sequence). CDR3 length: 17 residues. CDR3 DNA sequence: TGTGCCAGCAGTTTCGACCCACCGGGACTAGCGGGAGGCGAGCAGTACTTC. Translating gives CASSFDPPGLAGGEQYF.

The chain links TRBV5-8 to TRBJ2-3; TRBD1 is a possible D gene (6 bases). Germline V gene data show CDR1 as SGHTS and CDR2 as YDEGEE. The V gene lost 0 bases and the J gene lost 5 bases, with 7 bases spanning the gap. This CDR3 is 13 amino acids long. The CDR3 nucleotides are TGTGCCAGCAGCTTGGACAGGGAAGATACGCAGTATTTT. Protein product: CASSLDREDTQYF. Complete variable domain (other parts from reference TRBV5-8 and TRBJ2-3): EAGVTQSPTHLIKTRGQQATLRCSPISGHTSVYWYQQALGLGLQFLLWYDEGEERNRGNFPPRFSGRQFPNYSSELNVNALELEDSALYLCASSLDREDTQYFGPGTRLTVL.

This chain uses TRBV7-9 with TRBJ1-1; possibly TRBD1 for D (5 bases). The CDR3 spans 12 residues. V was cut by 2 bases and J by 8 bases, with 9 bases left in between. Germline loops: CDR1 SEHNR, CDR2 FQNEAQ (reference sequence). CDR3 in amino acids: CASSLKGSEAFF. DNA for the CDR3: TGTGCCAGCAGCTTAAAGGGGTCGGAAGCTTTCTTT.

This clone occurred once. The rearrangement joins TRBV28 to TRBJ1-2, with D tentatively TRBD1 (6 bases). The germline gives CDR1 MDHEN, CDR2 SYDVKM. V was clipped by 2 bases and J by 7 bases, with 23 bases between them. CDR3 length: 17 residues. CDR3 sequence: CASSLISVGARGPGYTF. The CDR3 coding sequence is TGTGCCAGCAGTTTAATCTCGGTGGGGGCCCGGGGTCCTGGCTACACCTTC.

J is TRBJ1-2 and V is TRBV28; TRBD1 matches at 7 bases. Germline trimming cut 1 base from V and 5 bases from J; bases unmatched to any gene: 13. Germline lookup yields CDR1 MDHEN and CDR2 SYDVKM. The CDR3 loop spans 17 amino acids. CDR3 nucleotides: TGTGCCAGCAGTTTATATGAATCGGGACAGCCCGTTTATGGCTACACCTTC. This sequence encodes CASSLYESGQPVYGYTF.

The sample holds a few counts of this clone. Other DNA sequences in the same sample also yield this CDR3. The CDR3 coding sequence is TGCAGTGCTGGGCCTAACACTGAAGCTTTCTTT. Protein sequence: CSAGPNTEAFF. The chain carries TRBV20-1 and TRBJ1-1, with D uncertain. V was pared by 5 bases and J by 2 bases, with 6 bases between. Per the germline V gene, CDR1 is DFQATT and CDR2 is SNEGSKA (reference sequence). This CDR3 spans 11 amino acids.

Remarks on this clone: The sample carries other DNA sequences with the same CDR3. The J gene is TRBJ2-5, the V gene TRBV7-2; no definite D call. The CDR3 is 11 residues long. Trimming stripped 6 bases from V and 5 bases from J, with 7 bases between. Germline loops: CDR1 SGHTA, CDR2 FQGNSA. In DNA, the CDR3 is TGTGCCAGCAGTTCATACGAGACCCAGTACTTC. Translating gives CASSSYETQYF.

The chain carries TRBV2 and TRBJ2-7; possible D gene TRBD2, 5 bases. Trimming stripped 6 bases from V and 0 bases from J, with 15 bases between. Germline lookup yields CDR1 SNHLY and CDR2 FYNNEI. The CDR3 spans 15 residues. The CDR3 spells CASRDTRVNSYEQYF. The CDR3 region has the DNA TGTGCCAGCAGAGATACTAGAGTTAACTCCTACGAGCAGTACTTC.